This TCR beta chain stems from a study of Graves' ophthalmopathy and Graves' hyperthyroidism. The CDR3 is 13 amino acids. Germline loops: CDR1 KGHDR, CDR2 SFDVKD. Regarding this clonotype: The missing conserved phenylalanine or tryptophan at the end of this CDR3 makes a read error likely.

RNA transcripts were the template, and TCR beta CDR3 regions were amplified from them. Investigators did first-round RT-PCR with HTBI primers, then second-round multiplex PCR. TCRdb called the multiplex PCR reads again in MiXCR, with one record for every CDR3 protein. The sample lists a few hundred thousand distinct CDR3 sequences; less than 20% were seen once. Material: peripheral blood. The clonotype was recovered from a woman under 30 with stable Graves' hyperthyroidism. This chain uses TRBV24-1 with TRBJ1-2, with D possibly matching TRBD1 (5 bases). The CDR3 reads CATCDNRNYGYTV. The DNA for the CDR3 is TGTGCCACCTGTGATAACAGGAACTATGGCTACACCGTC.